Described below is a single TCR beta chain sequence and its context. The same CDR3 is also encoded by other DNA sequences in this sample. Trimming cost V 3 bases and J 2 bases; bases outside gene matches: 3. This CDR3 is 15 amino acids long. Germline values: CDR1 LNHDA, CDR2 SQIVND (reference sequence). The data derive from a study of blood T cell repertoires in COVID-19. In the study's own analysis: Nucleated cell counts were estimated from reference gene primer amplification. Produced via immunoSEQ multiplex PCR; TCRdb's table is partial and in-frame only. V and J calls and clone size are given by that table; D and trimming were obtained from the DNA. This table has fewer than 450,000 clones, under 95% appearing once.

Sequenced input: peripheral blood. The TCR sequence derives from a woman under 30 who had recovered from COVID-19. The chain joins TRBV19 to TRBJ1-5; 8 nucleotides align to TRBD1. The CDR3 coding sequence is TGTGCCAGTAGTATTACAGGGGGAGGCAATCAGCCCCAGCATTTT. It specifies CASSITGGGNQPQHF.